These 25 T cell receptor beta chains share one sample of origin, sequenced in a study of PD-L1 blockade in urothelial cancer. Sequencing was performed with immunoSEQ multiplex PCR; in TCRdb, only in-frame clones are kept and a portion is missing. The repertoire holds about 23,000 clones, with around nine tenths as singletons. Time point here: peripheral blood 6 weeks after treatment start. Here the sequenced sample was PBMCs, taken around atezolizumab (anti-PD-L1) treatment. These TCRs come from a woman aged 55-69 years with urothelial cancer.

The V call is TRBV10-3, the J call TRBJ2-7, with 8 bases aligning to TRBD2. J gave up 3 bases and V 4 bases, and 8 bases lay outside the gene matches. The CDR3 runs 15 residues. CDR1 and CDR2 (germline): ENHRY, SYGVKD. The CDR3 reads CAISAGLGGLYEQYF. CDR3 bases: TGTGCCATCAGTGCGGGACTAGGCGGTCTCTACGAGCAGTACTTC.

This clone was detected only once. This chain uses TRBV7-9 with TRBJ2-3, with D perhaps matching TRBD1 (5 bases). The V gene's germline CDR1 is SEHNR and CDR2 FQNEAQ (reference sequence). The CDR3 totals 13 residues. Trimming cost V 3 bases and J 2 bases, with 6 bases left between them. The CDR3 nucleotides are TGTGCCAGCAGCTTCGGACACACAGATACGCAGTATTTT. Translating it yields CASSFGHTDTQYF.

This clone occurred a few times. The chain has TRBV2 and TRBJ1-6; the D is unclear. V was cut by 4 bases and J by 1 base, with 14 bases left in between. CDR3 length: 17 residues. CDR1 SNHLY and CDR2 FYNNEI come from the germline V gene. The DNA for the CDR3 is TGTGCCAGCAGTGGGGCCCGACGGGGATCCTATAATTCACCCCTCCACTTT. Its translation: CASSGARRGSYNSPLHF.

The chain has TRBV7-9 and TRBJ2-1, with a weak D call TRBD1 (6 bases). The V end lost 1 base, the J end lost 13 bases, and 11 bases lay between the germline ends. The CDR3 is made up of 12 amino acids. CDR1 SEHNR and CDR2 FQNEAQ come from the germline V gene (reference sequence). The DNA for the CDR3 is TGTGCCAGCAGCTTAGATCGGGACACCCAGTTCTTC. It is translated as CASSLDRDTQFF.

This chain joins TRBV19 and TRBJ2-5; weak D call: TRBD2 (5 bases). CDR1 and CDR2 from the germline V gene are LNHDA and SQIVND (reference sequence). The CDR3 is 14 residues long. The germline V and J ends were trimmed by 5 bases and 0 bases, with 10 bases remaining between them. The chain's CDR3 is CASSPTGNQETQYF. Written as DNA, the CDR3 is TGTGCCAGTAGTCCCACGGGGAACCAAGAGACCCAGTACTTC.

CDR3 region: CASSAGVWNEQYF. The CDR3 DNA reads as TGTGCCAGCAGCGCGGGTGTCTGGAACGAGCAGTACTTC. The chain uses TRBV7-2 and TRBJ2-7; D might be TRBD2 (5 bases). CDR3 size: 13 residues. V lost 5 bases to trimming and J lost 5 bases, with 13 bases between them. CDR1 and CDR2 (germline): SGHTA, FQGNSA.

A few counts support this clone. The genes are TRBV2 and TRBJ1-2, with a possible D match to TRBD1 (5 bases). The CDR3 has 11 residues. CDR1 SNHLY and CDR2 FYNNEI come from the germline V gene. Trimming took off 5 bases at V and 8 bases at J, with 9 bases between the two ends. The CDR3: CASSKGLGYTF. CDR3 DNA: TGTGCCAGCAGTAAGGGGTTAGGCTACACCTTC.

J is TRBJ2-7 and V is TRBV6-5; the match to TRBD1 covers 10 bases. V lost 6 bases and J lost 1; bases outside the gene matches: 6. The germline V gene has CDR1 MNHEY and CDR2 SVGAGI. The CDR3 is made up of 15 amino acids. The CDR3: CASSKRTGGSYEQYF. In nucleotides, the CDR3 is TGTGCCAGCAGCAAAAGGACAGGGGGATCCTACGAGCAGTACTTC.

V is TRBV6-1 and J is TRBJ1-1; 11 nucleotides agree with TRBD1. Trimming took 5 bases from V and 1 from J; bases not matched to a gene: 3. The CDR3 spans 15 residues. Germline CDR1 reads MNHNS; CDR2 reads SASEGT. CDR3 loop: CASSWDRGTNTEAFF. CDR3 in DNA: TGTGCCAGCAGTTGGGACAGGGGGACGAACACTGAAGCTTTCTTT.

V gene TRBV19 combines with J gene TRBJ1-6; TRBD1 agrees at 9 bases. Germline CDR1 LNHDA, CDR2 SQIVND (reference sequence). There are 15 residues in the CDR3. With 5 bases clipped from V and 10 bases from J, the junction kept 9 bases outside the gene matches. This CDR3 reads CASSAGTGTNSPLHF. CDR3 nucleotide sequence: TGTGCCAGTAGTGCCGGGACAGGGACGAACTCACCCCTCCACTTT.

The chain carries TRBV23-1 and TRBJ2-1; D may be TRBD1 (6 bases). Being an ORF, TRBV23-1 has a function that is uncertain. The CDR3 has 18 residues. Trimming shortened V by 0 bases and J by 5 bases, and 20 bases separated the two germline ends. The CDR3 DNA reads as TGCGCCAGCAGTCAATCTCTCCCCTCCCCGACAGGTAACAATGAGCAGTTCTTC. Translating it yields CASSQSLPSPTGNNEQFF.

The rearrangement uses TRBV5-1 and TRBJ2-7; TRBD2 matches at 8 bases. V shed 2 bases and J 6 bases; nucleotides not matched to a gene: 10. The CDR3 is 15 amino acids. The germline V gene has CDR1 SGHRS and CDR2 YFSETQ. The CDR3 region has the DNA TGCGCCAGCAGCTTCGGTAGCGGGACCTTCGGCGAGCAGTACTTC. Its protein product is CASSFGSGTFGEQYF.

The rearrangement joins TRBV7-8 to TRBJ1-1; 8 bases are a match to TRBD1. The CDR3 loop spans 14 amino acids. The J segment lost 7 bases and the V segment lost 4 bases, leaving 8 bases of the junction unmatched. Germline CDR1 and CDR2: SGHVS and FQNEAQ. CDR3 coding DNA: TGTGCCAGCAGCTCTCGGACAGGGATTGTTGAAGCTTTCTTT. As protein: CASSSRTGIVEAFF.

The chain uses TRBV5-4 and TRBJ1-1, with a weak D call TRBD1 (5 bases). The CDR3 runs 13 residues. V dropped 4 bases and J dropped 7 bases, with 14 bases sitting between them. In germline, CDR1 is SGHNT, CDR2 YYREEE (reference sequence). CDR3 loop: CASSVAGLGEAFF. The CDR3, as DNA: TGTGCCAGCAGCGTGGCAGGGCTCGGTGAAGCTTTCTTT.

A remark on this clone: The same CDR3 arises from other DNA sequences in this sample as well. The CDR3 nucleotides read TGCGCCAGCAGCTTGGGTGGACTCAACACCGGGGAGCTGTTTTTT. It codes for CASSLGGLNTGELFF. The J gene is TRBJ2-2, the V gene TRBV5-1; D is perhaps TRBD2 (5 bases). Per germline, CDR1 SGHRS and CDR2 YFSETQ. The length of the CDR3 is 15 residues. Trimming removed 0 bases at V and 2 bases at J, with 8 bases between.

V usage is TRBV7-9 and J usage is TRBJ2-1, with TRBD2 matching over 12 bases. The CDR3 totals 15 residues. CDR1 is SEHNR, CDR2 FQNEAQ, per germline (reference sequence). V shed 5 bases and J 8 bases; nucleotides not matched to a gene: 7. The CDR3 protein is CASSTLAGGGDEQFF. In DNA, the CDR3 is TGTGCCAGCAGCACCCTAGCGGGAGGGGGCGATGAGCAGTTCTTC.

The CDR3 spells CASSEWTVSYNEQFF. CDR3 nucleotides: TGTGCCAGCTCCGAATGGACAGTCTCCTACAATGAGCAGTTCTTC. The chain has TRBV7-3 and TRBJ2-1, with a possible D match to TRBD1 (6 bases). V was cut by 8 bases and J by 0 bases, with 14 bases left in between. The CDR3 totals 15 residues. CDR1 and CDR2 (germline): SGHTA, FQGTGA. Full variable domain (rest looked up from reference TRBV7-3 and TRBJ2-1): GAGVSQTPSNKVTEKGKYVELRCDPISGHTALYWYRQSLGQGPEFLIYFQGTGAADDSGLPNDRFFAVRPEGSVSTLKIQRTERGDSAVYLCASSEWTVSYNEQFFGPGTRLTVL.

The chain uses TRBV10-3 and TRBJ2-3; 13 nucleotides align to TRBD2. CDR1 ENHRY and CDR2 SYGVKD come from the germline V gene. This CDR3 region has 16 residues. V gave up 7 bases and J gave up 3 bases; unmatched junction bases: 7. Here the CDR3 reads CAITPGLAGVTDTQYF. DNA for the CDR3: TGTGCCATCACTCCCGGACTAGCGGGAGTAACAGATACGCAGTATTTT.

The chain is built from TRBV15 and TRBJ2-7, with D possibly matching TRBD2 (7 bases). The CDR3 spans 16 residues. Germline CDR1 is LNHNV and CDR2 is YYDKDF (reference sequence). V was pared by 0 bases and J by 6 bases, with 18 bases between. Here the CDR3 reads CATSRDRGARMPEQYF. CDR3 coding DNA: TGTGCCACCAGCAGAGACCGGGGGGCCCGGATGCCCGAGCAGTACTTC. Drawing the rest from reference TRBV15 and TRBJ2-7, the complete variable domain is DAMVIQNPRYQVTQFGKPVTLSCSQTLNHNVMYWYQQKSSQAPKLLFHYYDKDFNNEADTPDNFQSRRPNTSFCFLDIRSPGLGDTAMYLCATSRDRGARMPEQYFGPGTRLTVT.

This chain links TRBV29-1 with TRBJ2-5; 8 bases match TRBD2. The germline V gene has CDR1 SQVTM and CDR2 ANQGSEA. This CDR3 has 14 residues. The J segment lost 5 bases and the V segment lost 6 bases, leaving 11 bases of the junction unmatched. CDR3 nucleotide sequence: TGCAGCGTCCAGGGACTAGGGATGGGGGAGACCCAGTACTTC. Translation gives CSVQGLGMGETQYF.

The chain carries TRBV5-4 and TRBJ2-7, with 11 bases identical to TRBD2. Germline-derived CDR1 and CDR2 are SGHNT and YYREEE (reference sequence). V gave up 3 bases and J gave up 3 bases; unmatched junction bases: 5. CDR3 length: 15 residues. The CDR3 protein is CASSSASGRLYEQYF. Written as DNA, the CDR3 is TGTGCCAGCAGCTCCGCTAGCGGGAGGCTCTACGAGCAGTACTTC. Combining the CDR3 with reference TRBV5-4 and TRBJ2-7 gives the whole variable domain ETGVTQSPTHLIKTRGQQVTLRCSSQSGHNTVSWYQQALGQGPQFIFQYYREEENGRGNFPPRFSGLQFPNYSSELNVNALELDDSALYLCASSSASGRLYEQYFGPGTRLTVT.

The chain combines TRBV7-2 with TRBJ2-5; possibly TRBD2 for D (6 bases). The V gene lost 1 base and the J gene lost 4 bases, with 7 bases spanning the gap. This CDR3 is built from 13 residues. Looked up from germline, CDR1 is SGHTA and CDR2 is FQGNSA. The CDR3 region is CASSLVGGETQYF. The CDR3 DNA sequence: TGTGCCAGCAGCTTAGTCGGGGGAGAGACCCAGTACTTC. The full variable domain, completed using reference TRBV7-2 and TRBJ2-5, is GAGVSQSPSNKVTEKGKDVELRCDPISGHTALYWYRQSLGQGLEFLIYFQGNSAPDKSGLPSDRFSAERTGGSVSTLTIQRTQQEDSAVYLCASSLVGGETQYFGPGTRLLVL.

This chain uses TRBV9 with TRBJ2-1, with unresolved D. The CDR3 has 13 residues. With 4 bases removed from V and 4 bases from J, the gap between germline ends came to 9 bases. The V gene's germline CDR1 is SGDLS and CDR2 YYNGEE. The CDR3 region is CASSRDGYNEQFF. In DNA form, the CDR3 reads TGTGCCAGCAGCCGCGACGGGTACAATGAGCAGTTCTTC.

The rearrangement links TRBV7-2 to TRBJ2-5; D might be TRBD2 (6 bases). This CDR3 comprises 14 residues. V was pared by 2 bases and J by 5 bases, with 12 bases between. Germline loops: CDR1 SGHTA, CDR2 FQGNSA. CDR3 residues: CASSLMRAGETQYF. CDR3 bases: TGTGCCAGCAGCTTAATGCGGGCGGGGGAGACCCAGTACTTC.

The DNA of the CDR3 is TGTGCCAGCAGCCAATCGAGCTCCCAAGAGACCCAGTACTTC. The encoded protein is CASSQSSSQETQYF. The V gene is TRBV16, the J gene TRBJ2-5; D call uncertain. From germline, CDR1 is KGHSY and CDR2 FQNENV. This CDR3 is built from 14 residues. V lost 0 bases and J lost 1, with 6 bases in between.